This T cell receptor beta chain was profiled in a study of T-cell reconstitution after alpha-beta-depleted transplantation in children. The study's findings and limits: Surviving recipient T cells and thymic progenitors accounted for the high day-60 TCRbeta diversity observed in some patients. Several hundred expanded graft clones reportedly gave rise to the alpha-beta T cells present about two months after transplant.

Germline loops: CDR1 SNHLY, CDR2 FYNNEI. This CDR3 is built from 13 residues. Trimming took 2 bases from V and 4 from J, leaving 8 bases between them. On this clonotype itself: Antigen unknown.

The TCRbeta library incorporated unique molecular identifiers. TCRdb re-derived calls from the PCR reads in MiXCR, one entry per CDR3 protein. The top ten clones hold under 30% of a sample with hundreds of thousands of distinct CDR3 sequences, 15% to 20% of them seen once. The clonotype was recovered from a boy under two years old who had a stem cell transplant for Wiskott-Aldrich syndrome, so the T cells may come from the graft donor. The chain links TRBV2 to TRBJ2-5; D ambiguous. Sequencing used PBMCs, mostly from graft donor cells, obtained 360 days after TCRalphabeta/CD19-depleted stem cell transplant. CDR3 residues: CASSEYMRETQYF. CDR3 coding DNA: TGTGCCAGCAGTGAATATATGAGAGAGACCCAGTACTTC.